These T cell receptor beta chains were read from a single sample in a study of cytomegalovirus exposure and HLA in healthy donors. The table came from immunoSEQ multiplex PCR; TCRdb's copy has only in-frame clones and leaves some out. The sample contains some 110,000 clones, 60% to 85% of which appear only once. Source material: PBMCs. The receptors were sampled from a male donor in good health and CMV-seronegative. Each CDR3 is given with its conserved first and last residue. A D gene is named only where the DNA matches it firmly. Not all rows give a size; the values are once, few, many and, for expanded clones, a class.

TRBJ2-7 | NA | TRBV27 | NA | CASSGTYPYEQYF | TGTGCCAGCAGCGGGACATATCCCTACGAGCAGTACTTC
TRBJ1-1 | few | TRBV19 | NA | CASSMFVMNTEAFF | TGTGCCAGTAGTATGTTTGTTATGAACACTGAAGCTTTCTTT
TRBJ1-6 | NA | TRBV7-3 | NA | CASSLNAGLGSPLHF | TGTGCCAGCAGCTTAAATGCGGGGCTGGGTTCACCCCTCCACTTT
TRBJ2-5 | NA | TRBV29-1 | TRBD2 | CSVGRLARETQYF | TGCAGCGTTGGCCGACTAGCTAGGGAGACCCAGTACTTC
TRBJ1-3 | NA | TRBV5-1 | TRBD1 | CASSSGQGVGNTIYF | TGCGCCAGCAGCTCGGGACAGGGGGTTGGAAACACCATATATTTT
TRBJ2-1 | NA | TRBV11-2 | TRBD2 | CASSSGLAGYNEQFF | TGTGCCAGCAGTTCAGGACTAGCGGGTTACAATGAGCAGTTCTTC
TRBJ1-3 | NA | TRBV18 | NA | CASSPTAQLAGGNTIYF | TGTGCCAGCTCACCTACCGCCCAACTTGCGGGAGGAAACACCATATATTTT
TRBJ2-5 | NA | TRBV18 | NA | CASSPQGTRAGETQYF | TGTGCCAGCTCACCACAGGGCACCCGGGCGGGGGAGACCCAGTACTTC
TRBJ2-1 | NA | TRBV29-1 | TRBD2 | CSGVGLARRNEQFF | TGCAGCGGTGTGGGACTAGCGAGGCGCAATGAGCAGTTCTTC
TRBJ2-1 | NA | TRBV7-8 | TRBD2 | CASSPRLAGTHEQFF | TGTGCCAGCAGCCCCAGACTAGCGGGCACCCATGAGCAGTTCTTC
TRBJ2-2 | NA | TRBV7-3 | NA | CASSKTASGELFF | TGTGCCAGCAGCAAGACAGCGTCCGGGGAGCTGTTTTTT
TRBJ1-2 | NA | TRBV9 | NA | CASSDSLSFSVYGYTF | TGTGCCAGCAGCGACTCCCTATCTTTTTCTGTCTATGGCTACACCTTC
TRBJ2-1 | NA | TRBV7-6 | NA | CASSSRQYNEQFF | TGTGCCAGCAGCTCTAGACAGTACAATGAGCAGTTCTTC
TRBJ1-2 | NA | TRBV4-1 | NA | CASSHEPTPGLNYGYTF | TGCGCCAGCAGCCATGAACCGACTCCCGGCCTTAACTATGGCTACACCTTC
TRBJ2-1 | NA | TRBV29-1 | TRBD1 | CSGGQASSYNEQFF | TGCAGCGGGGGACAGGCGAGCTCCTACAATGAGCAGTTCTTC
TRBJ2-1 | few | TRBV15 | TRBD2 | CATTGLAESSYNEQFF | TGTGCCACCACCGGACTAGCGGAGAGCTCCTACAATGAGCAGTTCTTC
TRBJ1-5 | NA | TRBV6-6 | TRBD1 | CASSTRQGGANQPQHF | TGTGCCAGCAGCACCCGACAGGGGGGAGCCAATCAGCCCCAGCATTTT
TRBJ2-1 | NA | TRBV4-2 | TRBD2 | CASSQSSGQGAYNEQFF | TGTGCCAGCAGCCAGTCTAGCGGGCAGGGCGCCTACAATGAGCAGTTCTTC
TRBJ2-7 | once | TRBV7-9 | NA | CASSLRQESYEQYF | TGTGCCAGCAGCTTACGGCAGGAATCCTACGAGCAGTACTTC
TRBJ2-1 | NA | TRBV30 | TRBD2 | CAWSGLADLPISYNEQFF | TGTGCCTGGAGCGGACTAGCGGATCTACCCATCTCCTACAATGAGCAGTTCTTC
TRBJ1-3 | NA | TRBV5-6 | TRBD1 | CASSSLQGTGGRTIYF | TGTGCCAGCAGCTCCTTACAAGGGACAGGGGGGCGCACCATATATTTT
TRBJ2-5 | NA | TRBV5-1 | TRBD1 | CASSSQGAVGETQYF | TGCGCCAGCAGCTCCCAGGGGGCCGTCGGAGAGACCCAGTACTTC
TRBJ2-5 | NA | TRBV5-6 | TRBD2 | CASSSQLSGSTLGETQYF | TGTGCCAGCAGTTCCCAACTTAGCGGGAGTACCCTCGGAGAGACCCAGTACTTC
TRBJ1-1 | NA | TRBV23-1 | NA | CASSQSSGPNTEAFF | TGCGCCAGCAGTCAATCGTCAGGTCCGAACACTGAAGCTTTCTTT
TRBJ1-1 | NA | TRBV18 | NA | CASSPPLLTLNTEAFF | TGTGCCAGCTCACCACCTTTATTGACACTGAACACTGAAGCTTTCTTT
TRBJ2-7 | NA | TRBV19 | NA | CASSIFGQPYSSYEQYF | TGTGCCAGTAGTATCTTCGGACAGCCATATAGCTCCTACGAGCAGTACTTC
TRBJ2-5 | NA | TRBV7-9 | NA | CASITYGGLQETQYF | TGTGCCAGCATAACATACGGGGGGCTACAAGAGACCCAGTACTTC
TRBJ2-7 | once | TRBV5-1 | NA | CASSVTGVGYEQYF | TGCGCCAGCAGCGTAACGGGAGTAGGATACGAGCAGTACTTC
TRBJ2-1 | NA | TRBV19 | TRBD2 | CASSKREGGSYNEQFF | TGTGCCAGTAGTAAGAGGGAGGGCGGGTCCTACAATGAGCAGTTCTTC
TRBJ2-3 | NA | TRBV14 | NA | CASSHLRDWILDTQYF | TGTGCCAGCAGCCACCTCCGGGACTGGATTCTGGATACGCAGTATTTT
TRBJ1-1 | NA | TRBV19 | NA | CASRNRESNTEAFF | TGTGCCAGTAGAAACAGGGAGTCTAACACTGAAGCTTTCTTT
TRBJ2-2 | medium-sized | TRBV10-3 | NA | CAISESPEVGELFF | TGTGCCATCAGTGAGAGTCCAGAAGTCGGGGAGCTGTTTTTT